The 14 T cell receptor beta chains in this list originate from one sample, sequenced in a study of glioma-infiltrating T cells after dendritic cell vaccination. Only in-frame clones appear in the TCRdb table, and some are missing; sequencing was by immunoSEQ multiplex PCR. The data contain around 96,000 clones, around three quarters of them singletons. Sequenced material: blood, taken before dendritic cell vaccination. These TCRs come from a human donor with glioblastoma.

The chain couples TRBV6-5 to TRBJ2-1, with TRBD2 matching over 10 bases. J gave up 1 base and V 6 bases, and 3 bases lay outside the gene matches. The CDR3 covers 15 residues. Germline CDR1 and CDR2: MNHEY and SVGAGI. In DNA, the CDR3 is TGTGCCAGCAGCCCTAGCGGGAGTTCCTACAATGAGCAGTTCTTC. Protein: CASSPSGSSYNEQFF.

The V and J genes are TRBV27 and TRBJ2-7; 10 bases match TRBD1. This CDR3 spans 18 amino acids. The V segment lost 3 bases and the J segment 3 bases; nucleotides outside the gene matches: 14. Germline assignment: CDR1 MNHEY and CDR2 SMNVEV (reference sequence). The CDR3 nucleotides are TGTGCCAGCAGTTTTAGACACCATGGGACAGGGGTATTCTACGAGCAGTACTTC. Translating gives CASSFRHHGTGVFYEQYF.

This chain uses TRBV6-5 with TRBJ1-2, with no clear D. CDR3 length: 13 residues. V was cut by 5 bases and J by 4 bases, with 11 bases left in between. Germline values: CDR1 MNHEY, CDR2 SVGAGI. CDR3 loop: CASSENSLYGYTF. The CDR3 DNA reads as TGTGCCAGCAGTGAAAACAGCCTCTATGGCTACACCTTC.

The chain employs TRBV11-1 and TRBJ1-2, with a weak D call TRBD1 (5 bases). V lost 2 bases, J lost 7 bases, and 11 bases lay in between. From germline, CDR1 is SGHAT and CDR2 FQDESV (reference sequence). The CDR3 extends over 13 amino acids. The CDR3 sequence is CASSLQGDGGYTF. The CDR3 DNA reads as TGTGCCAGCAGCTTACAAGGGGATGGTGGCTACACCTTC. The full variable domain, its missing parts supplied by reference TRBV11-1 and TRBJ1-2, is EAEVAQSPRYKITEKSQAVAFWCDPISGHATLYWYRQILGQGPELLVQFQDESVVDDSQLPKDRFSAERLKGVDSTLKIQPAELGDSAMYLCASSLQGDGGYTFGSGTRLTVV.

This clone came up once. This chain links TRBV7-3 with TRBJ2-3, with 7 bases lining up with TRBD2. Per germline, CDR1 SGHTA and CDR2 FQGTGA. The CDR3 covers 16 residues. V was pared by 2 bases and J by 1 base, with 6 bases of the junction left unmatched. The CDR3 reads CASSLFLGGGTDTQYF. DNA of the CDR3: TGTGCCAGCAGCTTATTCCTGGGGGGGGGCACAGATACGCAGTATTTT.

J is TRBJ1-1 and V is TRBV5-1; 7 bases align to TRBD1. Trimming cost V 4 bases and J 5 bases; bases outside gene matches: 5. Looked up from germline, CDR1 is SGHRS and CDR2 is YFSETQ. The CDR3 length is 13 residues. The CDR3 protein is CASSLRTGTEAFF. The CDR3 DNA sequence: TGCGCCAGCAGCCTCCGGACAGGTACTGAAGCTTTCTTT.

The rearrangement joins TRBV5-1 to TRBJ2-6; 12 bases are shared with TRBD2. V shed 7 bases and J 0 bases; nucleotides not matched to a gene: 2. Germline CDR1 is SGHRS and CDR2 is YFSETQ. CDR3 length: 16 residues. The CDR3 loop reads CASGLAGLSGANVLTF. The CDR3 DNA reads TGCGCCAGCGGACTAGCGGGACTCTCTGGGGCCAACGTCCTGACTTTC. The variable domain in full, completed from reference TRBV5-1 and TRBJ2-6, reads KAGVTQTPRYLIKTRGQQVTLSCSPISGHRSVSWYQQTPGQGLQFLFEYFSETQRNKGNFPGRFSGRQFSNSRSEMNVSTLELGDSALYLCASGLAGLSGANVLTFGAGSRLTVL.

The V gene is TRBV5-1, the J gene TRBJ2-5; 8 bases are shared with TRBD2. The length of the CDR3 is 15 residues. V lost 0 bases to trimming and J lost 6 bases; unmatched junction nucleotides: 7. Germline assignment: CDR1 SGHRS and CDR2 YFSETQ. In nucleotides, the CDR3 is TGCGCCAGCAGCTTGGGAGCGGGAGAGGGAAAGACCCAGTACTTC. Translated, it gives CASSLGAGEGKTQYF.

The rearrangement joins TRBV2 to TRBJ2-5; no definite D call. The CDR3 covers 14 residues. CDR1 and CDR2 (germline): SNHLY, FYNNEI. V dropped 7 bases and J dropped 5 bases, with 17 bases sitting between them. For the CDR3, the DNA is TGTGCCAGCAACCCTCGCAGACTTGGGGAGACCCAGTACTTC. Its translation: CASNPRRLGETQYF.

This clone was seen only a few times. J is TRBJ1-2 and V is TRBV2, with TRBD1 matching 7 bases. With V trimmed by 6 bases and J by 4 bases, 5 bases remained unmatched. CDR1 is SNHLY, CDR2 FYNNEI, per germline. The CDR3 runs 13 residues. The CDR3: CASRDRTGYGYTF. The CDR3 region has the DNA TGTGCCAGCAGGGACAGGACGGGCTATGGCTACACCTTC.

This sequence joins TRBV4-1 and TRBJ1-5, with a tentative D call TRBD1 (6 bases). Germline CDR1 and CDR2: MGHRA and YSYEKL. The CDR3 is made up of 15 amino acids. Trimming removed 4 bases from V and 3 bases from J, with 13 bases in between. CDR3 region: CASSPRGGVNQPQHF. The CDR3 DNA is TGCGCCAGCAGCCCCAGGGGAGGGGTCAATCAGCCCCAGCATTTT.

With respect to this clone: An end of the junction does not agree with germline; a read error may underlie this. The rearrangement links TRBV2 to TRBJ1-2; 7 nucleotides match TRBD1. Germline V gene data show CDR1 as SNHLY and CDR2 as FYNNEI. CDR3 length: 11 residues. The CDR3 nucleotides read TGTGCCAGCAGGGAAGGGGGACAGTCACACTTC. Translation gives CASREGGQSHF.

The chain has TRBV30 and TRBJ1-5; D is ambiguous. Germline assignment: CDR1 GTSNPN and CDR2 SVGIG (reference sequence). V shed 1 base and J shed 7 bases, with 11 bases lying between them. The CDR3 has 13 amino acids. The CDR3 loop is CAWSASPLQPQHF. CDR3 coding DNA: TGTGCCTGGAGTGCCAGTCCCCTCCAGCCCCAGCATTTT.

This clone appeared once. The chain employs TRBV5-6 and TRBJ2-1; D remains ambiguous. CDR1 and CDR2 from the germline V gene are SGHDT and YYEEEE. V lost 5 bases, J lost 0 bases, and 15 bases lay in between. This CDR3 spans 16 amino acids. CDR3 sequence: CASRPFSFSSYNEQFF. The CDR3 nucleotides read TGTGCCAGCAGACCCTTTAGCTTTAGCTCCTACAATGAGCAGTTCTTC. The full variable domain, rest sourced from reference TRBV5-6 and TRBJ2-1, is DAGVTQSPTHLIKTRGQQVTLRCSPKSGHDTVSWYQQALGQGPQFIFQYYEEEERQRGNFPDRFSGHQFPNYSSELNVNALLLGDSALYLCASRPFSFSSYNEQFFGPGTRLTVL.